Shown below are 13 T cell receptor beta chains from a single sample sequenced in a study of T cell responses to AZD1222 COVID-19 vaccine. Data came from immunoSEQ multiplex PCR; TCRdb stores just in-frame clones and leaves some out. This sample has 90,000 to 150,000 clones, with approximately 86% found just once. The sequenced sample was peripheral blood, obtained on day 0 of AZD1222 vaccination. Receptors were obtained from an adult in good health.

The chain combines TRBV7-2 with TRBJ2-7; TRBD2 matches at 11 bases. This CDR3 spans 15 amino acids. CDR1 and CDR2 (germline): SGHTA, FQGNSA. Losses at the gene ends were 5 bases for V and 4 bases for J; bases not matched to a gene: 7. For the CDR3, the DNA is TGTGCCAGCAGCGGAGATGGACTAGCGGGTTACGAGCAGTACTTC. Its translation is CASSGDGLAGYEQYF.

The chain carries TRBV24-1 and TRBJ2-3; TRBD2 aligns across 9 bases. From germline, CDR1 is KGHDR and CDR2 SFDVKD. The trim removed 6 bases at V and 3 bases at J, leaving 9 bases unmatched. The CDR3 consists of 16 residues. Here the CDR3 DNA reads TGTGCCACCAGTCTTAATGCGGCGGGAGGGACAGATACGCAGTATTTT. Encoded protein: CATSLNAAGGTDTQYF.

This chain uses TRBV24-1 with TRBJ1-1, with D possibly being TRBD1 (6 bases). The germline V gene has CDR1 KGHDR and CDR2 SFDVKD. CDR3 length equals 13 residues. V lost 7 bases to trimming and J lost 2 bases, with 10 bases between them. The CDR3 protein is CATRAGGNTEAFF. Here the CDR3 DNA reads TGTGCCACCAGGGCGGGGGGCAACACTGAAGCTTTCTTT.

The chain carries TRBV5-1 and TRBJ1-1; 8 bases agree with TRBD1. Germline V lookup: CDR1 SGHRS, CDR2 YFSETQ. J was trimmed by 1 base and V by 3 bases; bases with no gene match: 5. The CDR3 loop spans 15 amino acids. The CDR3 region is CASSSTGARNTEAFF. DNA of the CDR3: TGCGCCAGCAGCTCGACAGGGGCCCGGAACACTGAAGCTTTCTTT.

The CDR3 DNA follows: TGTGCCAGCAGTTTAGGGACAGGGGGCGCCGACTATGGCTACACCTTC. Protein: CASSLGTGGADYGYTF. This sequence joins TRBV28 and TRBJ1-2, with TRBD1 matching 12 bases. V gave up 2 bases and J gave up 3 bases; unmatched junction bases: 4. This CDR3 is 16 amino acids long. From germline, CDR1 is MDHEN and CDR2 SYDVKM.

The chain has TRBV7-8 and TRBJ1-3, with D possibly matching TRBD1 (6 bases). V dropped 6 bases and J dropped 4 bases, with 13 bases sitting between them. The CDR3 covers 14 residues. Germline CDR1 is SGHVS and CDR2 is FQNEAQ. CDR3 sequence: CASSAGGPGNTIYF. CDR3 DNA: TGTGCCAGCAGTGCCGGGGGGCCCGGAAACACCATATATTTT.

The J gene is TRBJ2-3, the V gene TRBV4-2; 9 bases fit TRBD2. This CDR3 has 17 residues. Trimming at V came to 0 bases and at J to 1 base, leaving 5 bases not matched to a gene. The germline gives CDR1 LGHNA, CDR2 YNFKEQ. The CDR3: CASSQEGSGSGTDTQYF. DNA of the CDR3: TGTGCCAGCAGCCAAGAAGGTAGCGGGAGTGGCACAGATACGCAGTATTTT.

This clone was seen more than once but under ten times. V is TRBV3-1 (or the pseudogene TRBV3-2) and J is TRBJ2-7; D is undetermined. V was clipped by 0 bases and J by 5 bases, with 20 bases between them. The CDR3 is 17 amino acids. Germline V lookup: CDR1 LGHDT, CDR2 YNNKEL (reference sequence). The CDR3 sequence: CASSQDRSRKTPHEQYF. In nucleotides, the CDR3 is TGTGCCAGCAGCCAAGATCGTTCACGGAAAACCCCCCACGAGCAGTACTTC.

This clone was found once. V gene TRBV28 combines with J gene TRBJ1-1; D might be TRBD1 (6 bases). The CDR3 length is 14 residues. The germline V and J ends were trimmed by 3 bases and 4 bases, with 12 bases remaining between them. Germline lookup yields CDR1 MDHEN and CDR2 SYDVKM. The CDR3 reads CASSLAGALTEAFF. CDR3 coding DNA: TGTGCCAGCAGTTTGGCAGGGGCCCTCACTGAAGCTTTCTTT.

About this clone itself: The junction shows a germline mismatch at one end, possibly a read error. This chain joins TRBV7-9 and TRBJ2-5, with 12 bases that match TRBD2. Germline CDR1 reads SEHNR; CDR2 reads FQNEAQ (reference sequence). CDR3 length: 15 amino acids. The DNA of the CDR3 is TGTGCCAGCAGCCTAGCGGGAGGGCCGAGGGAGACCCAGTACTTC. Its protein is CASSLAGGPRETQYF.

This clone showed up just once. The DNA of the CDR3 is TGTGCCAGCAGCTTAGTTGGACAGGGTAGAGGGGAGACCCAGTACTTC. It translates to CASSLVGQGRGETQYF. This chain joins TRBV7-9 and TRBJ2-5, with 8 bases lining up with TRBD1. Looked up from germline, CDR1 is SEHNR and CDR2 is FQNEAQ (reference sequence). CDR3 size: 16 residues. Trimming cost V 1 base and J 5 bases; bases outside gene matches: 9. Filled out from reference TRBV7-9 and TRBJ2-5, the complete variable domain reads DTGVSQNPRHKITKRGQNVTFRCDPISEHNRLYWYRQTLGQGPEFLTYFQNEAQLEKSRLLSDRFSAERPKGSFSTLEIQRTEQGDSAMYLCASSLVGQGRGETQYFGPGTRLLVL.

The chain recombines TRBV28 with TRBJ2-7, with TRBD2 matching over 11 bases. Germline assignment: CDR1 MDHEN and CDR2 SYDVKM. With V trimmed by 5 bases and J by 3 bases, 6 bases remained unmatched. The CDR3 has 15 amino acids. The DNA for the CDR3 is TGTGCCAGCAGTCCTGAGACTAGCGGGGACTACGAGCAGTACTTC. This gives the protein CASSPETSGDYEQYF. Full variable domain (missing parts from reference TRBV28 and TRBJ2-7): DVKVTQSSRYLVKRTGEKVFLECVQDMDHENMFWYRQDPGLGLRLIYFSYDVKMKEKGDIPEGYSVSREKKERFSLILESASTNQTSMYLCASSPETSGDYEQYFGPGTRLTVT.

V is TRBV4-2 and J is TRBJ2-7, with a tentative D call TRBD2 (7 bases). Trimming pared 0 bases from V and 6 bases from J, leaving 18 bases between. The CDR3 totals 16 residues. Germline CDR1 LGHNA, CDR2 YNFKEQ. The CDR3 DNA reads as TGTGCCAGCAGCCAAGATCGGGGGGCCCAGGGGTTCGAGCAGTACTTC. This translates into CASSQDRGAQGFEQYF.